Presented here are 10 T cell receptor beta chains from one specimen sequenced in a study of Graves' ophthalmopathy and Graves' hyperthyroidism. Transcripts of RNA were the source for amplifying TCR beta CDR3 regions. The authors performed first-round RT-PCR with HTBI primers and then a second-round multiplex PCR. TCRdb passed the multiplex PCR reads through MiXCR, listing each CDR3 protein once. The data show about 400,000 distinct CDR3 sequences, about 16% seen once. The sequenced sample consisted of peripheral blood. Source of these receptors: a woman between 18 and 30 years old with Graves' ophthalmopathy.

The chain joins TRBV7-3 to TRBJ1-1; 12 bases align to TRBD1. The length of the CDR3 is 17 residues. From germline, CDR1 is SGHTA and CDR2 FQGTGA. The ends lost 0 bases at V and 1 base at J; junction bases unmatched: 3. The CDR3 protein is CASSLTGQGARNTEAFF. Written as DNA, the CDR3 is TGTGCCAGCAGCTTAACGGGACAGGGGGCGCGGAACACTGAAGCTTTCTTT.

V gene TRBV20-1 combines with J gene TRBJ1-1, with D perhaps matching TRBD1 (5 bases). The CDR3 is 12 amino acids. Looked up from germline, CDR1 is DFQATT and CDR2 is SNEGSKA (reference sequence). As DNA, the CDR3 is TGCAGCCTGCGGGGGGAAAACACTGAAGCTTTCTTT. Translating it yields CSLRGENTEAFF.

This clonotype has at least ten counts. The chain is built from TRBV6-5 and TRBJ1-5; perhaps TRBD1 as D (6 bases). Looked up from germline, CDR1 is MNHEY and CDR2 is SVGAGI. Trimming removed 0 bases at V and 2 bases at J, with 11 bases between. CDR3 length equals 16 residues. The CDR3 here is CASSYSGRGGNQPQHF. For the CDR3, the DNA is TGTGCCAGCAGTTACTCGGGCAGGGGTGGCAATCAGCCCCAGCATTTT.

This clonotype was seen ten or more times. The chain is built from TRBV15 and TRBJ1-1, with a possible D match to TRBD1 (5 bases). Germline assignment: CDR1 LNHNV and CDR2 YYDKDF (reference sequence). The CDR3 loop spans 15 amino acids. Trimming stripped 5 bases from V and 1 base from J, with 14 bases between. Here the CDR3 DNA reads TGTGCCACCAGCCCACGGGACGGAAGGAACACTGAAGCTTTCTTT. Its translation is CATSPRDGRNTEAFF.

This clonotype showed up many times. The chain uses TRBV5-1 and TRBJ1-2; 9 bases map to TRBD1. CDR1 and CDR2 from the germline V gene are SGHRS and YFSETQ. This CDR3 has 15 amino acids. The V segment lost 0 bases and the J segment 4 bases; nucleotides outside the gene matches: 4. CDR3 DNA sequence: TGCGCCAGCAGCTTGGACAGGGGGCGAAGCTATGGCTACACCTTC. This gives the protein CASSLDRGRSYGYTF.

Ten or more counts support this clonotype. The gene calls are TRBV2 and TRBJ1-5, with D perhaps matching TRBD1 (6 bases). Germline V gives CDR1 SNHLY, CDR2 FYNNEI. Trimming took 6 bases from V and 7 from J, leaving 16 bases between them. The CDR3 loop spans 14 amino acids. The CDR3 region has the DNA TGTGCCAGCAGCACCGAGGTACAGGGACAGCCCCAGCATTTT. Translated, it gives CASSTEVQGQPQHF.

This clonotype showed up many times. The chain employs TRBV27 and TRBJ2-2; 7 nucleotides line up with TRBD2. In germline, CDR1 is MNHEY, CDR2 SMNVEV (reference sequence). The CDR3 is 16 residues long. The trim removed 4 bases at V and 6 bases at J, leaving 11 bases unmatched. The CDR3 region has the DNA TGTGCCAGCAGTTCCATGTTAGGGAGGGCCTCCGGGGAGCTGTTTTTT. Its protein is CASSSMLGRASGELFF.

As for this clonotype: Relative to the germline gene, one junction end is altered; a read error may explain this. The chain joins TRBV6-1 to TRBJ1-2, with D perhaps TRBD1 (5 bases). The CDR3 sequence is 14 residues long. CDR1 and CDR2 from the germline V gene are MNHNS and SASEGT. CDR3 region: CAISGDQGVYGYTF. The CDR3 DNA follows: TGTGCCATCAGTGGGGATCAGGGAGTTTATGGCTACACCTTC.

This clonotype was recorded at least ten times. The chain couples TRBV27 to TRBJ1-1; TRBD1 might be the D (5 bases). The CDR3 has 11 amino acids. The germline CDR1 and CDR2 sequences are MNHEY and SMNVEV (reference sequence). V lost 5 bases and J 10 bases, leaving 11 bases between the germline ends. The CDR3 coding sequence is TGTGCCAGCAGTCAAGGGGAGGGAGCTTTCTTT. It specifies CASSQGEGAFF.

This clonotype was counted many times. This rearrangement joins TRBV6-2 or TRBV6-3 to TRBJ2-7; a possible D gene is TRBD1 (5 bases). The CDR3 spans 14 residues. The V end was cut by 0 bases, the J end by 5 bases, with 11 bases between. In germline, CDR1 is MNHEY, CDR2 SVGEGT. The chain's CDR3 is CASSYSIRGHEQYF. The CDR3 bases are TGTGCCAGCAGTTACTCGATAAGGGGCCACGAGCAGTACTTC.